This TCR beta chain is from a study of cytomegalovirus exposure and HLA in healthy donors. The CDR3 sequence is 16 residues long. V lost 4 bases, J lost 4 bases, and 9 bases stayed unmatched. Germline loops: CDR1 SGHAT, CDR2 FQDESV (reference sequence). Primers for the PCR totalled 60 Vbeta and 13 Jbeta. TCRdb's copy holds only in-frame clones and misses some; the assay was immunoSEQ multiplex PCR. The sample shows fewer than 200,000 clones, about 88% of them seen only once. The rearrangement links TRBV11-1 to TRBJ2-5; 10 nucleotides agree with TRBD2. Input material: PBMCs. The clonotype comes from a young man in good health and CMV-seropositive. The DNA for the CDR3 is TGTGCCAGCAGCTCAGAGCGGGGGGGCCCCCGAGAGACCCAGTACTTC. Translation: CASSSERGGPRETQYF. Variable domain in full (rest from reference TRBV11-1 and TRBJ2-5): EAEVAQSPRYKITEKSQAVAFWCDPISGHATLYWYRQILGQGPELLVQFQDESVVDDSQLPKDRFSAERLKGVDSTLKIQPAELGDSAMYLCASSSERGGPRETQYFGPGTRLLVL.